This TCR beta chain was recovered during a study of T cell changes during pregnancy in multiple sclerosis. The CDR3 runs 15 residues. CDR1 SGDLS and CDR2 YYNGEE come from the germline V gene. Trimming removed 0 bases from V and 2 bases from J, with 9 bases in between. Sequencing was performed with immunoSEQ multiplex PCR; in TCRdb, only in-frame clones are kept and a portion is missing. The repertoire consists of under 110,000 clones, with 92% occurring once and the leading ten covering 1.5% to 2%. The TCR originated in a female donor with multiple sclerosis, enrolled in a pregnancy study. The rearrangement uses TRBV9 and TRBJ2-4; D perhaps matches TRBD2 (6 bases). Sample: peripheral blood, taken after pregnancy. This CDR3 reads CASSVGGDPKNIQYF. CDR3 in DNA: TGTGCCAGCAGCGTAGGGGGGGACCCCAAAAACATTCAGTACTTC.